This T cell receptor (beta chain) emerged from a study of blood T cell repertoires in COVID-19. Study information: Acute and convalescent COVID-19 samples came from the United States, Italy and Spain. PBMCs, B-cell-depleted T cells, or T cells were the source of the cDNA or gDNA that made up the material.

In the study's own analysis: Scientists estimated how many nucleated cells there were by amplifying reference gene primers. The assay was immunoSEQ multiplex PCR, and TCRdb's table has in-frame clones only and misses some. That table is the source of V, J and clone size, and D and trimming were worked out from the DNA. The data hold just under 80,000 clones, with 82% observed a single time. The CDR3 has 15 amino acids. J was trimmed by 5 bases and V by 3 bases; bases with no gene match: 1. Germline CDR1 is LGHDT and CDR2 is YNNKEL (reference sequence). The chain employs TRBV3-1 (or the pseudogene TRBV3-2) and TRBJ2-1, with 13 bases aligning to TRBD2. The source is a woman aged 70-85 years with acute or convalescent COVID-19. The sample taken for sequencing was peripheral blood. CDR3 DNA: TGTGCCAGCAGCCAGGGACTAGCGGGAAACAATGAGCAGTTCTTC. It encodes CASSQGLAGNNEQFF.